This T cell receptor (beta chain) comes out of a study of CD8 T cells in Susac syndrome (dated by TCRdb to the late 2010s). Describing the broader study: Repertoire sequencing was used to test whether CD8+ T cell activation and differentiation in Susac syndrome was antigen driven. The study compared CD8+ T cell repertoire clonality among 12 healthy donors, around 14 Susac syndrome patients and 15 or so multiple sclerosis patients. The full study reports these points: The number of individuals in the TCR sequencing and HLA analysis was acknowledged as relatively small.

Peripheral blood CD8+ and CD4+ T cells from healthy donors, Susac syndrome patients and multiple sclerosis patients were profiled by high-throughput TCR beta sequencing. The multiple sclerosis controls were treatment-naive patients who had stable or active relapsing-remitting disease and met the revised McDonald criteria. Bulk CD8+ and CD4+ T cells were purified magnetically by negative isolation, whereas CD8+ TEMRA cells were enriched by FACS. Blood was drawn into EDTA tubes, processed within 24 hours, and PBMCs were isolated by density gradient centrifugation. PBMCs intended for TCR sequencing were frozen in liquid nitrogen and were later thawed in a 37 degrees C water bath. Purity of sorted or isolated CD4+, CD8+ and CD8+ TEMRA cells was at least 90%. A single count supports this clonotype. Its antigen remains unidentified. No much larger clonotype is one base removed from it; base qualities were not supplied. Single-read evidence is weak.

RNA was extracted using the RNeasy kit, and roughly 0.45 to 1 microgram was reverse transcribed with random hexamers. The immunoSEQ multiplex PCR assay, which covers 54 Vbeta and 13 Jbeta segments, was used to amplify TCR beta CDR3 regions. PCR amplification bias was corrected by using a synthetic template baseline for primer optimization and computational correction. The paper's data handling went like this. Reads were annotated to V, D and J genes according to IMGT and were analyzed with immunoSEQ Analyzer, with only productive sequences retained. Clonality was calculated as one minus the Shannon entropy normalized by log2 of the number of productive unique sequences. For each patient and control, public and private clones were evaluated among the 100 most prevalent clones. Susac-specific clones were defined as absent from healthy and MS cohorts, 1052 published viral clones and other ImmuneACCESS disease sequences. TCRdb redid the processing of the public reads, applying fastp at Q25 and MiXCR, and retained in-frame beta chains. Rows with one shared CDR3 protein collapse into an entry with the most common genes and DNA. TCRdb's processing, not the authors' own work, is the source of the V and J calls. The table for this sample lists almost 450,000 distinct CDR3 sequences; more than 80% of them were counted only once. The top ten clonotypes cover roughly 0.1% of the sample.

After removal of 6 bases from V and 5 bases from J, the junction retains 10 bases not matched to a gene. Spanning cysteine to phenylalanine, the CDR3 consists of 15 amino acids. The retained sequence is limited to the CDR3, 45 bases, with the frame set at the first base. The germline V gene sets CDR1 to MNHEY and CDR2 to SVGAGI. This receptor chain uses TRBV6-5 and TRBJ2-1, with 7 middle bases fitting TRBD1. The sequenced sample consisted of CD8+ T cells from PBMCs. The clonotype originates from a human donor with multiple sclerosis. The DNA reads as follows: TGTGCCAGCAGGTACGACAGGGTTGGTGACAATGAGCAGTTCTTC. It specifies CASRYDRVGDNEQFF.